Shown below are 30 T cell receptor beta chains from a single sample sequenced in a study of blood T cells in healthy people across ages. Alongside a J-beta primer mix, a sample-barcoded 5' primer served in a second PCR lasting about 7 to 12 cycles. TCRdb used MiXCR to reprocess the 5' RACE reads, holding one entry per CDR3 protein. The table has about 1,400,000 distinct CDR3 sequences, approximately 59% seen once. The sequencing input was blood. The source is a young man in good health.

The chain links TRBV3-1 to TRBJ2-5, with 7 bases matching TRBD1. V shed 6 bases and J 1 base; nucleotides not matched to a gene: 8. The CDR3 spans 15 residues. Per the germline V gene, CDR1 is LGHDT and CDR2 is YNNKEL (reference sequence). Here the CDR3 DNA reads TGTGCCAGCAGTCTAACTACAGGGGTCCAAGAGACCCAGTACTTC. As protein: CASSLTTGVQETQYF.

This clonotype came up a few times. This chain connects TRBV4-1 to TRBJ2-5, with 14 bases that match TRBD2. CDR1 is MGHRA and CDR2 is YSYEKL in the germline V gene. The CDR3 length is 17 residues. Germline trimming cut 2 bases from V and 4 bases from J; bases unmatched to any gene: 6. CDR3 sequence reads: CASSQFAGTSGRETQYF. As DNA, the CDR3 is TGCGCCAGCAGCCAATTCGCAGGGACTAGCGGGAGAGAGACCCAGTACTTC.

The chain has TRBV20-1 and TRBJ2-5, with 8 nucleotides matching TRBD2. Germline V lookup: CDR1 DFQATT, CDR2 SNEGSKA (reference sequence). This CDR3 region has 15 residues. The CDR3 nucleotides are TGCAGCGCCACTTCTAGCGGGTCACTACAAGAGACCCAGTACTTC. Its translation is CSATSSGSLQETQYF.

The V and J genes are TRBV4-1 and TRBJ1-2, with 10 bases that match TRBD1. Germline V CDR1 and CDR2: MGHRA, YSYEKL. The CDR3 consists of 16 residues. The trim removed 4 bases at V and 6 bases at J, leaving 11 bases unmatched. In nucleotides, the CDR3 is TGCGCCAGCAGCCTTTACCGGGACAGGGGTTATGATGGCTACACCTTC. This translates into CASSLYRDRGYDGYTF.

This clonotype was observed a handful of times. This chain joins TRBV6-2 or TRBV6-3 and TRBJ1-2, with D possibly TRBD1 on 6 matching bases. The CDR3 runs 17 residues. The germline V gene encodes CDR1 MNHEY and CDR2 SVGEGT. Trimming removed 5 bases from V and 0 bases from J, with 19 bases in between. CDR3 bases: TGTGCCAGCAGTCCCGGCTTCGGACGGACAGCTAACTATGGCTACACCTTC. Encoded protein: CASSPGFGRTANYGYTF.

The genes are TRBV15 and TRBJ1-4; no firm D call. The CDR3 is made up of 14 amino acids. The V end was cut by 3 bases, the J end by 2 bases, with 7 bases between. Germline V gene data show CDR1 as LNHNV and CDR2 as YYDKDF (reference sequence). The DNA of the CDR3 is TGTGCCACCAGCAGGGATTCTACTAATGAAAAACTGTTTTTT. Its protein is CATSRDSTNEKLFF.

The chain uses TRBV29-1 and TRBJ2-7; the D is unclear. The V end lost 2 bases, the J end lost 10 bases, and 15 bases lay between the germline ends. CDR1 and CDR2 from the germline V gene are SQVTM and ANQGSEA. This CDR3 is 12 amino acids long. The CDR3 sequence: CSVEIHNRGQYF. The CDR3 region has the DNA TGCAGCGTTGAAATCCACAACCGCGGTCAGTACTTC.

The chain has TRBV2 and TRBJ2-7; TRBD1 agrees at 7 bases. The CDR3 consists of 15 residues. Trimming took 3 bases from V and 3 from J; bases not matched to a gene: 8. The germline gives CDR1 SNHLY, CDR2 FYNNEI. CDR3 region: CASSDLETGNYEQYF. The CDR3 DNA sequence: TGTGCCAGCAGTGATCTAGAGACAGGGAACTACGAGCAGTACTTC.

The V call is TRBV20-1, the J call TRBJ2-5, with 10 nucleotides matching TRBD1. Trimming at V came to 0 bases and at J to 3 bases, leaving 7 bases not matched to a gene. CDR1 and CDR2 from the germline V gene are DFQATT and SNEGSKA (reference sequence). The CDR3 is made up of 16 amino acids. CDR3 loop: CSARDWTGTGEETQYF. The CDR3 coding sequence is TGCAGTGCTAGAGATTGGACCGGGACAGGGGAAGAGACCCAGTACTTC.

The gene calls are TRBV6-4 and TRBJ2-1; D gene uncertain. The length of the CDR3 is 17 residues. Germline lookup yields CDR1 MRHNA and CDR2 SNTAGT. Trimming shortened V by 7 bases and J by 5 bases, and 24 bases separated the two germline ends. The DNA for the CDR3 is TGTGCCAGCATTGGCGCTCCGGTCCGGAGTAGAAACAATGAGCAGTTCTTC. This codes for CASIGAPVRSRNNEQFF.

The chain uses TRBV4-1 and TRBJ2-1, with 7 nucleotides matching TRBD1. The germline V gene encodes CDR1 MGHRA and CDR2 YSYEKL. The CDR3 length is 14 residues. With V trimmed by 3 bases and J by 5 bases, 4 bases remained unmatched. DNA of the CDR3: TGCGCCAGCAGCCACGGGACAGTTAACAATGAGCAGTTCTTC. Its translation is CASSHGTVNNEQFF.

This clonotype was observed a few times. The chain carries TRBV6-6 and TRBJ2-7, with 11 positions matching TRBD2. Germline-derived CDR1 and CDR2 are MNHNY and SVGAGI (reference sequence). This CDR3 has 15 amino acids. The J segment lost 2 bases and the V segment lost 0 bases, leaving 0 bases of the junction unmatched. CDR3 sequence (DNA): TGTGCCAGCAGTTACTCACTAGCGGGGGCCTACGAGCAGTACTTC. This gives the protein CASSYSLAGAYEQYF.

This chain joins TRBV20-1 and TRBJ2-2, with D possibly TRBD2 on 6 matching bases. CDR1 and CDR2 (germline): DFQATT, SNEGSKA (reference sequence). The CDR3 covers 14 residues. The V end was cut by 0 bases, the J end by 5 bases, with 10 bases between. For the CDR3, the DNA is TGCAGTGCTAGAGAGGGGGGTTGGACCGGGGAGCTGTTTTTT. Protein product: CSAREGGWTGELFF.

The gene calls are TRBV24-1 and TRBJ2-1, with 7 bases matching TRBD2. Germline V gene data show CDR1 as KGHDR and CDR2 as SFDVKD. The junction had 4 bases not matched to a gene; V was cut back by 5 bases and J by 7 bases. The CDR3 sequence is 13 residues long. This CDR3 reads CATSATGGNEQFF. The CDR3, as DNA: TGTGCCACCAGTGCCACCGGGGGGAATGAGCAGTTCTTC.

Written as DNA, the CDR3 is TGTGCTAGTGGCTCCGGGGACACGGCCTCAGGAAACACCATATATTTT. Its protein product is CASGSGDTASGNTIYF. The rearrangement joins TRBV12-5 to TRBJ1-3; TRBD1 might be the D (6 bases). The CDR3 totals 16 residues. CDR1 and CDR2 from the germline V gene are LGHNT and FRNRAP. Deletions cut 6 bases from V and 4 bases from J, with 19 bases between.

This clonotype was found a few times. The J gene is TRBJ1-2, the V gene TRBV7-2; no clear D gene. Germline-derived CDR1 and CDR2 are SGHTA and FQGNSA. Trimming removed 1 base at V and 6 bases at J, with 12 bases between. The length of the CDR3 is 14 residues. The CDR3 DNA reads TGTGCCAGCAGCTTAGGGGGAACACACAATGGCTACACCTTC. This sequence encodes CASSLGGTHNGYTF.

The chain links TRBV6-4 to TRBJ2-5; TRBD2 aligns across 10 bases. Trimming removed 4 bases from V and 6 bases from J; junction bases left unmatched: 2. There are 13 residues in the CDR3. Germline V CDR1 and CDR2: MRHNA, SNTAGT. CDR3 sequence: CASSVLAGQTQYF. CDR3 DNA: TGTGCCAGCAGTGTACTAGCGGGGCAGACCCAGTACTTC.

The chain is built from TRBV29-1 and TRBJ1-2; weak D call: TRBD1 (6 bases). This CDR3 spans 12 amino acids. V lost 4 bases and J lost 2, with 8 bases in between. CDR1 is SQVTM, CDR2 ANQGSEA, per germline. The CDR3 here is CSVGDKNYGYTF. The CDR3, as DNA: TGCAGCGTTGGGGACAAGAACTATGGCTACACCTTC.

This clonotype was counted a few times. This chain links TRBV29-1 with TRBJ1-2; D is unclear. Germline V gene sequence: CDR1 SQVTM, CDR2 ANQGSEA. The CDR3 runs to 11 residues. The V end lost 4 bases, the J end lost 7 bases, and 10 bases lay between the germline ends. In nucleotides, the CDR3 is TGCAGCGTTGGTGTTGCGGCTGGCTACACCTTC. Translated: CSVGVAAGYTF.

This sequence joins TRBV5-1 and TRBJ1-5, with D tentatively TRBD1 (5 bases). The CDR3 has 15 amino acids. The V end was cut by 5 bases, the J end by 0 bases, with 12 bases between. Germline V lookup: CDR1 SGHRS, CDR2 YFSETQ. CDR3 sequence (DNA): TGCGCCAGCAGGGCAGGGTTGTATAGCAATCAGCCCCAGCATTTT. Encoded protein: CASRAGLYSNQPQHF.

This clonotype was observed a handful of times. The rearrangement joins TRBV6-6 to TRBJ1-4; D is unresolved. The CDR3 runs 14 residues. Trimming removed 2 bases at V and 1 base at J, with 5 bases between. Germline V gene lookup returns CDR1 MNHNY and CDR2 SVGAGI (reference sequence). The CDR3 loop is CASSYLRTNEKLFF. The CDR3 DNA follows: TGTGCCAGCAGTTACCTAAGAACTAATGAAAAACTGTTTTTT.

This clonotype was counted between two and nine times. V usage is TRBV29-1 and J usage is TRBJ2-7; no clear D. Germline V gene lookup returns CDR1 SQVTM and CDR2 ANQGSEA. The CDR3 is 12 residues long. V was shortened by 6 bases and J by 2 bases, with 11 bases between the two germline ends. CDR3 region: CSVALTPYEQYF. The CDR3 DNA follows: TGCAGCGTGGCCCTTACTCCCTACGAGCAGTACTTC.

The chain has TRBV7-2 and TRBJ2-1, with 7 bases aligning to TRBD2. The CDR3 extends over 15 amino acids. J gave up 9 bases and V 5 bases, and 13 bases lay outside the gene matches. Germline CDR1 is SGHTA and CDR2 is FQGNSA. The CDR3 nucleotides are TGTGCCAGCAGCCCGACTAGCTTCTCGGTGGGTGAGCAGTTCTTC. Its translation: CASSPTSFSVGEQFF. The whole variable domain, filled in from reference TRBV7-2 and TRBJ2-1, reads GAGVSQSPSNKVTEKGKDVELRCDPISGHTALYWYRQSLGQGLEFLIYFQGNSAPDKSGLPSDRFSAERTGGSVSTLTIQRTQQEDSAVYLCASSPTSFSVGEQFFGPGTRLTVL.

This clonotype was observed a few times. V is TRBV4-1 and J is TRBJ2-7; no clear D. The length of the CDR3 is 14 residues. Trimming cost V 1 base and J 3 bases, with 10 bases left between them. Germline lookup yields CDR1 MGHRA and CDR2 YSYEKL. CDR3 protein: CASSQVTVDYEQYF. The CDR3 DNA is TGCGCCAGCAGCCAAGTGACGGTAGACTACGAGCAGTACTTC.

The CDR3 is CASSFFRGQGYEQYF. In DNA form, the CDR3 reads TGTGCCAGCAGTTTTTTCAGGGGGCAGGGCTACGAGCAGTACTTC. The gene calls are TRBV27 and TRBJ2-7, with 8 bases lining up with TRBD1. Germline loops: CDR1 MNHEY, CDR2 SMNVEV (reference sequence). The junction had 7 bases not matched to a gene; V was cut back by 3 bases and J by 3 bases. This CDR3 is built from 15 residues.

This clonotype has a count of ten or more. The CDR3 protein is CSVERGQGNGYTF. The DNA of the CDR3 is TGCAGCGTTGAAAGGGGACAGGGTAATGGCTACACCTTC. This sequence joins TRBV29-1 and TRBJ1-2; 9 nucleotides align to TRBD1. The germline V gene has CDR1 SQVTM and CDR2 ANQGSEA. The CDR3 loop spans 13 amino acids. The V segment lost 2 bases and the J segment 6 bases; nucleotides outside the gene matches: 4.

The sample holds one count of this clonotype. V is TRBV10-3 and J is TRBJ1-5, with D perhaps TRBD1 (6 bases). Looked up from germline, CDR1 is ENHRY and CDR2 is SYGVKD. Trimming removed 6 bases from V and 5 bases from J, with 14 bases in between. There are 14 residues in the CDR3. Here the CDR3 DNA reads TGTGCCATCAGGGGTTCAGGGGACGATCAGCCCCAGCATTTT. Its protein product is CAIRGSGDDQPQHF.

The J gene is TRBJ1-2, the V gene TRBV6-5; a weak D match, TRBD1 (5 bases). Germline V gene lookup returns CDR1 MNHEY and CDR2 SVGAGI. The CDR3 is 13 amino acids. The V end lost 3 bases, the J end lost 7 bases, and 12 bases lay between the germline ends. CDR3 residues: CASSYQGPGGYTF. The CDR3, as DNA: TGTGCCAGCAGTTATCAGGGCCCGGGTGGCTACACCTTC.

The chain combines TRBV4-1 with TRBJ2-7; 9 nucleotides match TRBD2. The CDR3 consists of 15 residues. The trim removed 3 bases at V and 3 bases at J, leaving 6 bases unmatched. From germline, CDR1 is MGHRA and CDR2 YSYEKL. CDR3 sequence reads: CASSQRLAELYEQYF. CDR3 nucleotides: TGCGCCAGCAGCCAGAGACTAGCGGAGCTCTACGAGCAGTACTTC.

J is TRBJ2-5 and V is TRBV5-4; D might be TRBD1 or TRBD2, each matching 6 bases. This CDR3 has 15 amino acids. Germline CDR1 and CDR2: SGHNT and YYREEE (reference sequence). Trimming removed 4 bases from V and 2 bases from J, with 15 bases in between. Here the CDR3 reads CASSQDYRAQETQYF. The DNA for the CDR3 is TGTGCCAGCAGCCAGGACTACAGGGCGCAAGAGACCCAGTACTTC. Supplemented by reference TRBV5-4 and TRBJ2-5, the full variable domain reads ETGVTQSPTHLIKTRGQQVTLRCSSQSGHNTVSWYQQALGQGPQFIFQYYREEENGRGNFPPRFSGLQFPNYSSELNVNALELDDSALYLCASSQDYRAQETQYFGPGTRLLVL.